This T cell receptor beta chain emerged from a study of T cells in Graves' hyperthyroidism and ophthalmopathy. Patients were aged 18 to 65, had disease duration under 2 months, and had newly diagnosed hyperthyroidism. Regions amplified from RNA transcripts were the TCR beta CDR3 regions. TCR CDR3 underwent first-round RT-PCR with the HTBI primer set. Via MiXCR, TCRdb re-called the multiplex PCR reads, giving one row per CDR3 protein. The sample gives around 300,000 distinct CDR3 sequences, over 11% of which show up once; around 24% is in the top ten. This clonotype has ten or more counts. The CDR3 contains 15 residues. From germline, CDR1 is ENHRY and CDR2 SYGVKD. Trimming took 3 bases from V and 8 from J, leaving 17 bases between them.

The sequence derives from a woman aged 30 to 39 with Graves' hyperthyroidism. The V call is TRBV10-3, the J call TRBJ1-5; D uncertain. Sequenced sample: blood. CDR3 amino acids: CAISETGSYLEPQHF. The CDR3 DNA reads as TGTGCCATCAGTGAAACGGGCAGCTATCTCGAGCCCCAGCATTTT.